The text below deals with one T cell receptor (beta chain). Antigen specificity is unknown. Vbeta (60) and Jbeta (13) primers were used in the PCR. Some clones are missing from TCRdb's copy, which holds only in-frame ones; the method was immunoSEQ multiplex PCR. The sample table includes about 200,000 clones. V gave up 5 bases and J gave up 6 bases; unmatched junction bases: 4. Germline CDR1 and CDR2: SGHTA and FQGNSA. The CDR3 totals 15 residues. This specimen comes from a study of cytomegalovirus exposure and HLA in healthy donors. Notes on the study in general: Researchers reported in a later analysis that a missense DCLRE1C variant was tied to TCR beta V- and J-gene trimming. Reportedly, a later analysis found an Asian-associated ancestry cluster had fewer N-insertions than the approximately 700-donor mean.

Sequencing input: PBMCs. V gene TRBV7-2 combines with J gene TRBJ2-3, with TRBD2 identical over 14 bases. The sequence derives from a boy aged 5-17 years in good health and CMV-seronegative. The CDR3 region is CASSPWTSGGDTQYF. DNA for the CDR3: TGTGCCAGCAGCCCGTGGACTAGCGGGGGGGATACGCAGTATTTT.